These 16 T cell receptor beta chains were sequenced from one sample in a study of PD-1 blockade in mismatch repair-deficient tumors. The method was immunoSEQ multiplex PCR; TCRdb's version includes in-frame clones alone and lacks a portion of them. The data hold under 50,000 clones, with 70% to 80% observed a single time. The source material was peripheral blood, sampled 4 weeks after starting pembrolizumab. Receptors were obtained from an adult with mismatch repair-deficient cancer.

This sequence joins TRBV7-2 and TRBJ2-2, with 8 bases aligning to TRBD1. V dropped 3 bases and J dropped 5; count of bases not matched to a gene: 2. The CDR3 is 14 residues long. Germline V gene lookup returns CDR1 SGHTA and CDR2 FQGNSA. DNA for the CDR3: TGTGCCAGCAGCTTGGACAGGGTAACCGGGGAGCTGTTTTTT. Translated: CASSLDRVTGELFF.

This CDR3 is CASSLARENEQFF. CDR3 DNA: TGCGCCAGCAGCCTCGCAAGGGAAAATGAGCAGTTCTTC. The chain carries TRBV4-1 and TRBJ2-1; D not resolved. From germline, CDR1 is MGHRA and CDR2 YSYEKL. With 4 bases removed from V and 7 bases from J, the gap between germline ends came to 11 bases. The CDR3 length is 13 residues.

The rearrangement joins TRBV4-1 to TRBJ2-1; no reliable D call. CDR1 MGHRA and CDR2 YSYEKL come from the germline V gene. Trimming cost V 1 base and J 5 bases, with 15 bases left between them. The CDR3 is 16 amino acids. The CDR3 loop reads CASSQVNIIAHNEQFF. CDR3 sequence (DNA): TGCGCCAGCAGCCAAGTCAACATTATCGCCCACAATGAGCAGTTCTTC.

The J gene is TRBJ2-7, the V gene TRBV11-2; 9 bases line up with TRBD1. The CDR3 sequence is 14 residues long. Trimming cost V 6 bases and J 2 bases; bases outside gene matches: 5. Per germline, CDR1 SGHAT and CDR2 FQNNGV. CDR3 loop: CASSPGTGPYEQYF. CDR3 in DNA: TGTGCCAGCAGTCCCGGGACAGGGCCCTACGAGCAGTACTTC.

The CDR3 bases are TGTGCCAGCAGCTTACCTACACTAGCGGACCAAGAGACCCAGTACTTC. It codes for CASSLPTLADQETQYF. V is TRBV7-9 and J is TRBJ2-5, with TRBD2 identical over 8 bases. CDR1 and CDR2 from the germline V gene are SEHNR and FQNEAQ (reference sequence). CDR3 length equals 16 residues. V lost 2 bases, J lost 0 bases, and 5 bases stayed unmatched.

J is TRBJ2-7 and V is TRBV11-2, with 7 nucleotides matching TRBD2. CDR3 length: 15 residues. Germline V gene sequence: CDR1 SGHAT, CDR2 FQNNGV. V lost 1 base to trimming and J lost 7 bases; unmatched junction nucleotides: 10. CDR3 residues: CASSLGLARLGEQYF. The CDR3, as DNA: TGTGCCAGCAGCTTAGGACTAGCTCGTTTGGGGGAGCAGTACTTC.

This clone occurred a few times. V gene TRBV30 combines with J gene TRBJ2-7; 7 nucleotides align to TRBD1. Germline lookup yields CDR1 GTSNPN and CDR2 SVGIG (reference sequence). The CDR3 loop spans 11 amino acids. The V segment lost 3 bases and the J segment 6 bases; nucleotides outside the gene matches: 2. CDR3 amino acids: CAWSRTGEQYF. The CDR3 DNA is TGTGCCTGGAGCAGGACAGGCGAGCAGTACTTC.

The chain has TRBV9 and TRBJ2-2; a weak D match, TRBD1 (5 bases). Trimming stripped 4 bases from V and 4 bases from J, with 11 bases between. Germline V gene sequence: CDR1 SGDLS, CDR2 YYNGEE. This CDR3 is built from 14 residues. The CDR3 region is CASSPRQITGELFF. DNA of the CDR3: TGTGCCAGCAGCCCTCGACAGATCACCGGGGAGCTGTTTTTT.

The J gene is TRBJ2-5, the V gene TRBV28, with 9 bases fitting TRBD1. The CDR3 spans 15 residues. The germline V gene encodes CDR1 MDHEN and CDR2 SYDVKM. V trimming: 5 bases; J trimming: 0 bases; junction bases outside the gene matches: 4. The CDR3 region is CASSQDRGDQETQYF. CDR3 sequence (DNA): TGTGCCAGCAGTCAGGACAGGGGTGACCAAGAGACCCAGTACTTC.

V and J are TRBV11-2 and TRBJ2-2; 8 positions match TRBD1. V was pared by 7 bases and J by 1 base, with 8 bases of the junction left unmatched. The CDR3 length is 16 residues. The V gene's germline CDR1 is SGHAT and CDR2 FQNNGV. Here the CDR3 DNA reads TGTGCCAGCACCCCTGTGGACAGGGTGAACACCGGGGAGCTGTTTTTT. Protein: CASTPVDRVNTGELFF.

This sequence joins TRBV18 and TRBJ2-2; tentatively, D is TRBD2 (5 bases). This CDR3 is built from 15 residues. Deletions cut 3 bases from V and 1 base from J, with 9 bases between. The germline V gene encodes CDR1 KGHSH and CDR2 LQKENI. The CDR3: CASSPGAGNTGELFF. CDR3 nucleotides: TGTGCCAGCTCACCGGGAGCAGGGAACACCGGGGAGCTGTTTTTT.

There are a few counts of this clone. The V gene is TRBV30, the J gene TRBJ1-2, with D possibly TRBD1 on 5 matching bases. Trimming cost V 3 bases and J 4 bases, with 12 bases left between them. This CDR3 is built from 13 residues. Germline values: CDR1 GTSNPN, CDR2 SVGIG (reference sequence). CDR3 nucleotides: TGTGCCTGGAGATGGGGACGGTCCTATGGCTACACCTTC. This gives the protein CAWRWGRSYGYTF. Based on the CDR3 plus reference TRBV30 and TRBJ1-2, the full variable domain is SQTIHQWPATLVQPVGSPLSLECTVEGTSNPNLYWYRQAAGRGLQLLFYSVGIGQISSEVPQNLSASRPQDRQFILSSKKLLLSDSGFYLCAWRWGRSYGYTFGSGTRLTVV.

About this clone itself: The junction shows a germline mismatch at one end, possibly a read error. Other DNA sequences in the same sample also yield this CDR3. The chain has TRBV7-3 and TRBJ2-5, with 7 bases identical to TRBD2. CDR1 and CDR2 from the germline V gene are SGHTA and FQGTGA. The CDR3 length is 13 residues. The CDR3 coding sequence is TGCGCCAGCGCCCGGGGGGTGGGAGAGACCCAGTACTTC. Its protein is CASARGVGETQYF.

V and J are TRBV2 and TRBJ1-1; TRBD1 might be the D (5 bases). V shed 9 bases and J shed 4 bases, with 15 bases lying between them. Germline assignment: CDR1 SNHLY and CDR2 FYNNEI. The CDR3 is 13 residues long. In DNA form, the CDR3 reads TGTGCCAGTGGGACCAATTGGGGCACTGAAGCTTTCTTT. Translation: CASGTNWGTEAFF.

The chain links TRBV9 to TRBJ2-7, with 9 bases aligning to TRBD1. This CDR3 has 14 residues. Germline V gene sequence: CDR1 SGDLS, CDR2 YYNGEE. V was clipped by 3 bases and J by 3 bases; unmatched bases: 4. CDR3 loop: CASSGQGEHYEQYF. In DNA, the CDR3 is TGTGCCAGCAGCGGACAGGGGGAGCACTACGAGCAGTACTTC.

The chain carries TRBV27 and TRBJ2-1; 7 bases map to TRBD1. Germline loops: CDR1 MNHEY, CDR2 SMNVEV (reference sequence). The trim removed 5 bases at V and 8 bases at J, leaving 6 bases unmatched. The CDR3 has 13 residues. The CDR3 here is CASSPTGWDEQFF. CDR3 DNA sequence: TGTGCCAGCAGTCCGACAGGGTGGGATGAGCAGTTCTTC.